What follows is one T cell receptor beta chain and its context. Its specificity is unknown. V shed 1 base, J shed 6 bases, and the junction held 9 bases outside the gene matches. The CDR3 spans 14 residues. Germline CDR1 is GTSNPN and CDR2 is SVGIG (reference sequence). Repertoires were generated with immunoSEQ multiplex PCR, while TCRdb's copy carries only in-frame clones and drops some. The data show roughly 66,000 clones, with 80% to 95% seen just once and roughly 9.7% held by the top ten. This sample stems from a study of Tregs in tolerant kidney transplant recipients. Thawed PBMCs were FACS-sorted into unstimulated CD4+CD25+CD127- regulatory T cells, CD4+CD25- non-regulatory cells, CD4 and CD8 cells. Study observations and caveats: In tolerant patients, donor-specific Tregs outgrew total Tregs, suggesting antigen-driven expansion. Nucleotide sequences could not be compared across some patients' samples due to primer changes. Few patients were studied, so findings need validation in larger groups.

This TCR came from a human donor who received a combined kidney and bone marrow transplant. V gene TRBV30 combines with J gene TRBJ2-7; TRBD1 matches at 7 bases. The sample in question was CD8+ T cells from blood, obtained before the transplant. The CDR3 reads CAWSAGQEHSEQYF. CDR3 nucleotides: TGTGCCTGGAGTGCAGGACAGGAACACAGCGAGCAGTACTTC.